This TCR beta chain was sequenced during a study of technical replicates of blood from a few donors. TCRdb's table, derived via immunoSEQ multiplex PCR, lists solely in-frame clones and lacks some. Of more than 60,000 clones listed, more than 85% were seen once; the top ten hold about 0.27%. The sequence came from a human donor in good health. The sequenced material came from T cells isolated from PBMCs.

This chain's CDR3 is CASSQEGGDGETQYF. In nucleotides, the CDR3 is TGCGCCAGCAGCCAAGAGGGGGGGGACGGAGAGACCCAGTACTTC. V gene TRBV4-1 combines with J gene TRBJ2-5; TRBD2 matches at 7 bases. J lost 4 bases, V lost 0 bases, and 5 bases had no gene match. Germline assignment: CDR1 MGHRA and CDR2 YSYEKL. This CDR3 region has 15 residues.